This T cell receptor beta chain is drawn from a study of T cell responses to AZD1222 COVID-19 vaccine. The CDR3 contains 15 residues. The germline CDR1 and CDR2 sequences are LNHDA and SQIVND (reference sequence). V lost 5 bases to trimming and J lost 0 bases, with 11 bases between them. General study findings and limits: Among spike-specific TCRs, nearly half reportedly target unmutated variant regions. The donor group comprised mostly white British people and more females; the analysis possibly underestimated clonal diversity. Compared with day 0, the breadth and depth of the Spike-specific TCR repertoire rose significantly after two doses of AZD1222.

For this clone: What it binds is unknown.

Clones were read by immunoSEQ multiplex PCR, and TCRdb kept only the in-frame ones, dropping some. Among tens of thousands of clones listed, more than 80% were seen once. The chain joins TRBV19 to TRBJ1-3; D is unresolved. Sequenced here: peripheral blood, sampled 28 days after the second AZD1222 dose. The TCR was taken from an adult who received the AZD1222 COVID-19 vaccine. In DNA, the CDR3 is TGTGCCAGTAGTCCGGGTCGGTACTCTGGAAACACCATATATTTT. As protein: CASSPGRYSGNTIYF. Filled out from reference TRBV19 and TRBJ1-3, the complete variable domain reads DGGITQSPKYLFRKEGQNVTLSCEQNLNHDAMYWYRQDPGQGLRLIYYSQIVNDFQKGDIAEGYSVSREKKESFPLTVTSAQKNPTAFYLCASSPGRYSGNTIYFGEGSWLTVV.